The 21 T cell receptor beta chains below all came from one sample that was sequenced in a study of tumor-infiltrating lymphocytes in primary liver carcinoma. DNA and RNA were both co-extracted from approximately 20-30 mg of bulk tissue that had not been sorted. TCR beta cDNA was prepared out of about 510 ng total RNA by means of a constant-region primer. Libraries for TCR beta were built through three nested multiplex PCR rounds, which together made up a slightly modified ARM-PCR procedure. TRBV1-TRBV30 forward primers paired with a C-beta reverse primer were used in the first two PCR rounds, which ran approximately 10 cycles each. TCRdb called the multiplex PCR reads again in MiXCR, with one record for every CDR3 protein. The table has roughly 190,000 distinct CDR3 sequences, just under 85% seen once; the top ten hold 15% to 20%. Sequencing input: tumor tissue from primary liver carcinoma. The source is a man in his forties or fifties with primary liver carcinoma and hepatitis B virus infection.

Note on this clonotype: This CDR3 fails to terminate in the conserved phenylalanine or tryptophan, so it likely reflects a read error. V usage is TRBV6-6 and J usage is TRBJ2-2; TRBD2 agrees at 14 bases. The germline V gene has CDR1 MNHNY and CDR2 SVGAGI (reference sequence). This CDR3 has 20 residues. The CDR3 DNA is TGTGTCAGCAGTTACATGGGAACGGGACTAGCGGGAGCTAAGTCCAGGGAGCTGTTTTAT. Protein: CVSSYMGTGLAGAKSRELFY.

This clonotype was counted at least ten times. The CDR3 coding sequence is TGTGCCAGCAGCTTAACCGCAGGGAGGGAGACCCAGTACTTC. Translation: CASSLTAGRETQYF. This chain links TRBV7-3 with TRBJ2-5, with a possible D match to TRBD2 (6 bases). The CDR3 length is 14 residues. Trimming left V 0 bases short and J 5 bases short, with 10 bases between. The germline gives CDR1 SGHTA, CDR2 FQGTGA.

In DNA form, the CDR3 reads TGTGCCAGCAGCTTAATAGCAGGCCACACTGAAGCTTTCTTT. Translating it yields CASSLIAGHTEAFF. The rearrangement joins TRBV5-4 to TRBJ1-1; no definite D call. V was clipped by 2 bases and J by 3 bases, with 11 bases between them. Germline CDR1 reads SGHNT; CDR2 reads YYREEE (reference sequence). This CDR3 is 14 amino acids long.

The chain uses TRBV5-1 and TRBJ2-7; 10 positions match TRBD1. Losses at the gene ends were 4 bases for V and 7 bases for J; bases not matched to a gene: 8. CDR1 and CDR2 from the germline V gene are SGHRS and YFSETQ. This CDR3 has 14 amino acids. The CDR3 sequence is CASSQGQGHGEQYF. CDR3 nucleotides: TGCGCCAGCAGCCAGGGACAGGGGCATGGAGAGCAGTACTTC.

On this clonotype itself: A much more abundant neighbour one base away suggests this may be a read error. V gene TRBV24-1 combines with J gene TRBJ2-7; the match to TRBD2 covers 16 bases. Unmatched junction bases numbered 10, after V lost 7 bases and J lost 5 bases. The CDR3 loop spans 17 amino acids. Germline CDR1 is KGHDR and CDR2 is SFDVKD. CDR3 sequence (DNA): TGTGCCACCAGCAATTACGGGACTAGCGGGAGGGTCAACGAGCAGTACTTC. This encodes CATSNYGTSGRVNEQYF.

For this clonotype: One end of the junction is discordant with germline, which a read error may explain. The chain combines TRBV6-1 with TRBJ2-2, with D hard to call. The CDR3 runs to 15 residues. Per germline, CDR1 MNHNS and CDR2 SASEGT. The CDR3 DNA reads TGTACCAGCAGTGAAGGATGGTGGCTCGCCTGGGAGCTGTTTTTT. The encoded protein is CTSSEGWWLAWELFF.

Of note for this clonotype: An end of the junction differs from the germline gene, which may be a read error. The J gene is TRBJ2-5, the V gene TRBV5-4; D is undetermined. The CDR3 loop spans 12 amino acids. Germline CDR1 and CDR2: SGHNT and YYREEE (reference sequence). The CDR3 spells CAISTDQETQYF. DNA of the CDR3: TGTGCCATCAGTACGGACCAAGAGACCCAGTATTTC.

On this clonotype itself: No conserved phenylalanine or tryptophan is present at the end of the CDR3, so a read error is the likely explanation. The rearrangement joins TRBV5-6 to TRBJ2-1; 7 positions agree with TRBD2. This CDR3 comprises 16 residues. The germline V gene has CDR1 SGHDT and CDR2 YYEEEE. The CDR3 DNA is TGTGCCAGCAACTTGGTTGCGGGAGCTGGGGGTAATGAGCAGTTCATC. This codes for CASNLVAGAGGNEQFI.

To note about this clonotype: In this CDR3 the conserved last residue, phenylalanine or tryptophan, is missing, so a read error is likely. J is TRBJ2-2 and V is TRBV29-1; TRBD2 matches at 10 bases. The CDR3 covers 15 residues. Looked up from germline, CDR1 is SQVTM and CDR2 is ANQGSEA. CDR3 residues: CNVGTSAANTGELFS. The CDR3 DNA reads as TGCAACGTTGGGACTAGCGCGGCGAACACCGGGGAACTGTTTTCT.

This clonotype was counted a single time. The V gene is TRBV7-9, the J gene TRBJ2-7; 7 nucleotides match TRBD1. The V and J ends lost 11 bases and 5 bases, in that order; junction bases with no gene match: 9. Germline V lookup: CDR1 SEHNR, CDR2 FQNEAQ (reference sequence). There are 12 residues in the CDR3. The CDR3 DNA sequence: TGTGCCGGAAGCCAGGGACAGAACGAGCAGTACTTC. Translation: CAGSQGQNEQYF.

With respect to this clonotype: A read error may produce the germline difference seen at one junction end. Written as DNA, the CDR3 is TGTGCGAACAGCTTGCGGACTAGCGGGGTCTACTACGAGCAGTATTTC. Translating it yields CANSLRTSGVYYEQYF. The V call is TRBV11-2, the J call TRBJ2-7, with 12 bases fitting TRBD2. CDR1 and CDR2 (germline): SGHAT, FQNNGV. The CDR3 has 16 residues.

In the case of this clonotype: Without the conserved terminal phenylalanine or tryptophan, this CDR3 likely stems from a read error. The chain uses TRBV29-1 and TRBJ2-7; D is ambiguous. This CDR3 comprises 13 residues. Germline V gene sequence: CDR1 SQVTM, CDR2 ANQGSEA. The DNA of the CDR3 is TGCAGAGTTCATCGGTACCCCTCCTACGAGCAGTACTTG. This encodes CRVHRYPSYEQYL.

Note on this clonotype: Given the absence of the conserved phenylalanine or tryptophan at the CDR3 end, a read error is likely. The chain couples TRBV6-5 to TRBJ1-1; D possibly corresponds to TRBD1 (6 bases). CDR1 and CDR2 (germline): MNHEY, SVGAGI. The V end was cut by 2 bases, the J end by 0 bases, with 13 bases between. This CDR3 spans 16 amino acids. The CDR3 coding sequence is TGTGCCAGCAGTTACGATACAGGGTCCTTGAACACTGAAGCTTTCGTT. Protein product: CASSYDTGSLNTEAFV.

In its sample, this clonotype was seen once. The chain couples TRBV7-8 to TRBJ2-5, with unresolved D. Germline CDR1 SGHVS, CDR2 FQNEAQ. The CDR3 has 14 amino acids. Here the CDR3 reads CSSSLYPLGETQYF. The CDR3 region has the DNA TGTAGCAGCAGCTTATACCCCTTAGGCGAGACCCAGTACTTC.

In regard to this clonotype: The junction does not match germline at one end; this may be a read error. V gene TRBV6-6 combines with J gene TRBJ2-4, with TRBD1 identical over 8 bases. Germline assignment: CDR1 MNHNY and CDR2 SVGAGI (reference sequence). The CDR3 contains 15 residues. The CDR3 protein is CAKRPGQGARNIQYF. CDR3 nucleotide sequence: TGTGCCAAGAGGCCAGGACAGGGTGCTAGGAACATCCAGTACTTC.

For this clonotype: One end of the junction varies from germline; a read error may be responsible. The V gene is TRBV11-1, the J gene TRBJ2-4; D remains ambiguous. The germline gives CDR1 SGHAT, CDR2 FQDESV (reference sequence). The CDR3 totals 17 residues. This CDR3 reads CVSSFPWTSVTKNIQYF. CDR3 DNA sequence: TGTGTCAGCAGCTTTCCCTGGACCAGCGTGACCAAAAACATTCAGTACTTC.

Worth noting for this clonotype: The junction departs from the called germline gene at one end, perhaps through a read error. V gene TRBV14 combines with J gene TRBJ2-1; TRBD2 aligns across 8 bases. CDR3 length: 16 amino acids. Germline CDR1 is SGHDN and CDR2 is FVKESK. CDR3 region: CTSRSEKAGVKNERFF. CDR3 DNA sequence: TGTACCAGCAGGAGTGAAAAAGCGGGAGTGAAAAATGAGCGGTTCTTC.

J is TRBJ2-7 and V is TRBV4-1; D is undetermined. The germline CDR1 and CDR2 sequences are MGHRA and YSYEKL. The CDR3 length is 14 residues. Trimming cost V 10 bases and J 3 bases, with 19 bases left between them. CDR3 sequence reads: CATSMGNGNYEQYF. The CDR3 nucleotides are TGCGCCACTTCGATGGGGAACGGAAACTACGAGCAGTACTTC.

For the CDR3, the DNA is TGTGCCAGCAGCCAAGCGCAAGGGGGGAGTACTGAAGCTTTCTTT. This gives the protein CASSQAQGGSTEAFF. The chain has TRBV14 and TRBJ1-1; TRBD1 is a possible D gene (6 bases). CDR3 size: 15 residues. The V gene's germline CDR1 is SGHDN and CDR2 FVKESK. The germline V and J ends were trimmed by 1 base and 5 bases, with 14 bases remaining between them. Based on the CDR3 plus reference TRBV14 and TRBJ1-1, the full variable domain is EAGVTQFPSHSVIEKGQTVTLRCDPISGHDNLYWYRRVMGKEIKFLLHFVKESKQDESGMPNNRFLAERTGGTYSTLKVQPAELEDSGVYFCASSQAQGGSTEAFFGQGTRLTVV.

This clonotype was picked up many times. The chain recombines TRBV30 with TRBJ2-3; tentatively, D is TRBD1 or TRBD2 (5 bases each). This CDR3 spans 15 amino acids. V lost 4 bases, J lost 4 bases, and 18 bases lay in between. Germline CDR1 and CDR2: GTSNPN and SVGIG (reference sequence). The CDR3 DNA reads TGTGCCTGGATCGGGGACCCCGAACCCCCAGATACGCAGTATTTT. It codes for CAWIGDPEPPDTQYF.

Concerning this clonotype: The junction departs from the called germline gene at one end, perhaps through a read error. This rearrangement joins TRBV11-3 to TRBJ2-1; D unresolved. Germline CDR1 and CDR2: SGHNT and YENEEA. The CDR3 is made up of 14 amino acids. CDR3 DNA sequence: TGTGCCATCAGCTCAGGCGTCTCGAACAATGAACAGTTCTTC. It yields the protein CAISSGVSNNEQFF.